This is a list of T cell receptor beta chains from one sample in a study of blood T cell repertoires in COVID-19. The data were produced by immunoSEQ multiplex PCR, yet TCRdb's version contains in-frame clones alone and is incomplete. This table holds about 330,000 clones, 65% to 90% found once. The specimen sequenced was PBMCs or T cells enriched from blood (not recorded which). These receptors originate from a woman aged 18-29 years who had recovered from COVID-19. Each CDR3 is given with its conserved first and last residue. D genes are given only for firm matches. Not every row has a clone size; where given, it reads once, few, many or a size class.

>TRBJ1-2|-|-|TRBV5-1
TGCGCCAGCAGCTTGGCGGATTCGGGCTATGGCTACACCTTC
CASSLADSGYGYTF
>TRBJ1-5|TRBD1|-|TRBV13
TGTGCCAGCAGCTTAGGGGCCGGGACAGGCAATCAGCCCCAGCATTTT
CASSLGAGTGNQPQHF
>TRBJ1-5|TRBD1|-|TRBV10-3
TGTGCCATCAGTCCGACAGGGGCCAATCAGCCCCAGCATTTT
CAISPTGANQPQHF
>TRBJ2-7|TRBD1|-|TRBV27
TGTGCCAGCAGCCCCAGACAGGGTCGAACGGCCGAGCAGTACTTC
CASSPRQGRTAEQYF
>TRBJ1-1|-|-|TRBV2
TGTGCCAGCATTTGGCAGGGAGGCAATGAAGCTTTCTTT
CASIWQGGNEAFF
>TRBJ1-1|-|few|TRBV29-1
TGCAGCGGAGATCTGAACACTGAAGCTTTCTTT
CSGDLNTEAFF
>TRBJ1-3|-|-|TRBV7-9
TGTGCCAGCAGCGCCGAAATTGGCGGAAACACCATATATTTT
CASSAEIGGNTIYF
>TRBJ1-2|TRBD1|-|TRBV6-5
TGTGCCACCTGGACAGGGACAAACCATGGCTACACCTTC
CATWTGTNHGYTF
>TRBJ1-2|-|-|TRBV28
TGTGCCAGCAGTTCGACGGACAGACCGGGGGGCTACACCTTC
CASSSTDRPGGYTF
>TRBJ2-2|-|-|TRBV27
TGTGCCAGCAGTGCATACACCAGAAAGTCGAACACCGGGGAGCTGTTTTTT
CASSAYTRKSNTGELFF
>TRBJ1-4|-|-|TRBV27
TGTGCCAGCAGTCGTACAACCAATGAAAAACTGTTTTTT
CASSRTTNEKLFF
>TRBJ2-7|-|-|TRBV5-1
TGCGCCAGCAGCTTGGGTAGCCCAACCTACGAGCAGTACTTC
CASSLGSPTYEQYF
>TRBJ1-2|-|-|TRBV6-6
TGTGCCAGCAGTTTGGTCCTCAGGAGGAACTATGGCTACACCTTC
CASSLVLRRNYGYTF
>TRBJ2-7|-|-|TRBV7-9
TGTGCCAGCAGCCCCTCAGTCGAGCAGTACTTC
CASSPSVEQYF
>TRBJ1-1|-|-|TRBV6-5
TGTGCCAGCAGTTTAGACGGGTTCAACACTGAAGCTTTCTTT
CASSLDGFNTEAFF
>TRBJ2-3|TRBD1|-|TRBV5-1
TGCGCCAGCAGTCGGACAGGGATGGCAGATACGCAGTATTTT
CASSRTGMADTQYF
>TRBJ1-1|-|-|TRBV7-9
TGTGCCAGCAGCTTAGCGCAGGGGTCGAACACTGAAGCTTTCTTT
CASSLAQGSNTEAFF
>TRBJ2-7|-|-|TRBV28
TGTGCCAGCAGTTCCCCCCGCTTCCCGATGAGCTACGAGCAGTACTTC
CASSSPRFPMSYEQYF
>TRBJ1-4|-|few|TRBV18
TGTGCCAGCTCACCAACGGTTGCAACTAATGAAAAACTGTTTTTT
CASSPTVATNEKLFF
>TRBJ2-1|TRBD2|-|TRBV11-3
TGTGCCAGCAGCTTGACTAGCGGGAGGGCCAATGAGCAGTTCTTC
CASSLTSGRANEQFF
>TRBJ1-1|-|once|TRBV9
TGTGCCAGCAGCGTAGCTGTTAGTGTAGGGGTGAACACTGAAGCTTTCTTT
CASSVAVSVGVNTEAFF
>TRBJ1-4|-|-|TRBV7-9
TGTGCCAGCAGCCTCACGACAGGATCAACTAATGAAAAACTGTTTTTT
CASSLTTGSTNEKLFF
>TRBJ2-3|-|-|TRBV30
TGTGCCTGGAATCCGGGGGCAGATACGCAGTATTTT
CAWNPGADTQYF
>TRBJ2-7|TRBD1|-|TRBV29-1
TGCAGCGTTGAGGGACAGGGGGCGCACGAGCAGTACTTC
CSVEGQGAHEQYF
>TRBJ2-5|-|-|TRBV19
TGTGCCAGTAGTTGGGATAGCGGCCAAGAGACCCAGTACTTC
CASSWDSGQETQYF
>TRBJ1-5|-|-|TRBV19
TGTGCCAGTACCCCTGCGGGCAATCAGCCCCAGCATTTT
CASTPAGNQPQHF
>TRBJ2-3|-|-|TRBV11-3
TGTGCCAGCAGCTTAGAAAGGCGACTACCGGGAGATACGCAGTATTTT
CASSLERRLPGDTQYF
>TRBJ1-1|-|-|TRBV18
TGTGCCAGCTCACCATGGGGGGGCACGAACACTGAAGCTTTCTTT
CASSPWGGTNTEAFF
>TRBJ2-1|TRBD1|-|TRBV7-6
TGTGCCAGCAGCTCAAGACAGGGGAGCTCCTACAATGAGCAGTTCTTC
CASSSRQGSSYNEQFF
>TRBJ2-3|-|-|TRBV12-5
TGTGCTAGTGGTTTCGTCACAGATACGCAGTATTTT
CASGFVTDTQYF
>TRBJ1-1|TRBD1|-|TRBV30
TGTGCCTGGAACAGGGGGGCCAACACTGAAGCTTTCTTT
CAWNRGANTEAFF
>TRBJ2-1|TRBD2|-|TRBV7-9
TGTGCCAGCAGCAGAGGACTAGCGGGCTCGATTAGCTCCTACAATGAGCAGTTCTTC
CASSRGLAGSISSYNEQFF
>TRBJ2-7|-|-|TRBV5-4
TGTGCCAGCAGCTCGCAGGCCTCCTACGAGCAGTACTTC
CASSSQASYEQYF
>TRBJ1-2|TRBD1|few|TRBV28
TGTGCCAGCAGACCACTGGACAGGGTAAACTATGGCTACACCTTC
CASRPLDRVNYGYTF
>TRBJ1-5|TRBD1|-|TRBV27
TGTGCCAGCAGTTTTTCAGGGGGTAGGCCCCAGCATTTT
CASSFSGGRPQHF
>TRBJ1-5|TRBD1|-|TRBV3-1/TRBV3-2
TGTGCCAGCAGCCAAGACCCAGGGGGCCGCTTGCCCCAGCATTTT
CASSQDPGGRLPQHF
>TRBJ1-1|TRBD1|once|TRBV5-1
TGCGCCAGCACCTGGCAGGGGGCTATAGGGAACACTGAAGCTTTCTTT
CASTWQGAIGNTEAFF
>TRBJ2-2|-|-|TRBV24-1
TGTGCCACCAGTGGGGCCCACACCGGGGAGCTGTTTTTT
CATSGAHTGELFF
>TRBJ2-5|-|-|TRBV5-5
TGTGCCAGCAGGAGGGCAGGTCAATCCCAAGAGACCCAGTACTTC
CASRRAGQSQETQYF
>TRBJ1-1|-|-|TRBV6-1
TGTGCCAGCAGTGACAGGGTCACTGAAGCTTTCTTT
CASSDRVTEAFF
>TRBJ1-1|-|-|TRBV5-1
TGCGCCAGCAGCTCGACAGGCTCGAACACTGAAGCTTTCTTT
CASSSTGSNTEAFF
>TRBJ1-2|-|-|TRBV7-9
TGTGCCAGCAGCGCCCAGGCTAACTATGGCTACACCTTC
CASSAQANYGYTF
>TRBJ1-2|-|-|TRBV19
TGTGCCAGTAGTATAGATCACCGGGGAGGATCCTATGGCTACACCTTC
CASSIDHRGGSYGYTF
>TRBJ2-7|TRBD1|-|TRBV7-8
TGTGCCAGCAGCTGGGGACCGGGACAGCCCTACGAGCAGTACTTC
CASSWGPGQPYEQYF
>TRBJ2-3|TRBD2|-|TRBV10-3
TGTGCCATCAGTGAGTCGAAGGGACTAGCGGGAGGAAAAGATACGCAGTATTTT
CAISESKGLAGGKDTQYF